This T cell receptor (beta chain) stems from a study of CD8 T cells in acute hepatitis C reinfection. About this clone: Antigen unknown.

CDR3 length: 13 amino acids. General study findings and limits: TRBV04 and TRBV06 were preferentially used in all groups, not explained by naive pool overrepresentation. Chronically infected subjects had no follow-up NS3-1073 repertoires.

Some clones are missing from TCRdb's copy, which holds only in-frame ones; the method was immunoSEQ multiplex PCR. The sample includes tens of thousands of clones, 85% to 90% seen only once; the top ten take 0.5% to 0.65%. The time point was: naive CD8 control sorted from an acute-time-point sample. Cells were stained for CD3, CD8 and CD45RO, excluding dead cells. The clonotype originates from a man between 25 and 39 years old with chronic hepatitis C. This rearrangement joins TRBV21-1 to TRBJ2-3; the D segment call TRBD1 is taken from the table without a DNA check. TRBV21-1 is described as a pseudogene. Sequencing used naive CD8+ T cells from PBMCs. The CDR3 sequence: CASSATMTDTQYF. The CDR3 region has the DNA TGTGCCAGCAGCGCAACAATGACAGATACGCAGTATTTT.